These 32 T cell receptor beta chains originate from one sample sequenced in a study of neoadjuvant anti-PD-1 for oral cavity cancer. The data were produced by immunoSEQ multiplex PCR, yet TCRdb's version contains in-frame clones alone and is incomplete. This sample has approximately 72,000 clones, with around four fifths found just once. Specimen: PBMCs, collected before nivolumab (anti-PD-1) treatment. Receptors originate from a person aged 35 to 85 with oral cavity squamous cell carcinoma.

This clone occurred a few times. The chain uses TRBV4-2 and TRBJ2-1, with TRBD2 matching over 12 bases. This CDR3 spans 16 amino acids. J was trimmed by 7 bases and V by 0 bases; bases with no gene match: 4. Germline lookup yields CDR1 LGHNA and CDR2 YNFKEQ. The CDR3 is CASSQDSSGRGNEQFF. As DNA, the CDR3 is TGTGCCAGCAGCCAAGATTCTAGCGGGAGGGGTAATGAGCAGTTCTTC.

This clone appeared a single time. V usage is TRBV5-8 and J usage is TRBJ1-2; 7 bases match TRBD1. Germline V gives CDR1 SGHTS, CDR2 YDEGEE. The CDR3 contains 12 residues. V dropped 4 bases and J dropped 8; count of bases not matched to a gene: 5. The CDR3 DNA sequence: TGTGCCAGCAGCGAGACAGGGACGGGCTACACCTTC. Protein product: CASSETGTGYTF.

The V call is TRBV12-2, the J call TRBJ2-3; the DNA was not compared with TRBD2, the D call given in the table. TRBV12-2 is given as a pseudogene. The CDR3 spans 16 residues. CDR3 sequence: CASRLGGLADTDTQYF. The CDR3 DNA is TGTGCAAGTCGCTTAGGGGGACTAGCGGACACAGATACGCAGTATTTT.

The CDR3 spells CASSLGRNSGNTIYF. CDR3 sequence (DNA): TGTGCCAGCAGCTTGGGGCGAAACTCTGGAAACACCATATATTTT. V usage is TRBV5-4 and J usage is TRBJ1-3, with D uncertain. The CDR3 length is 15 residues. Trimming removed 0 bases from V and 0 bases from J, with 7 bases in between. The germline V gene encodes CDR1 SGHNT and CDR2 YYREEE (reference sequence).

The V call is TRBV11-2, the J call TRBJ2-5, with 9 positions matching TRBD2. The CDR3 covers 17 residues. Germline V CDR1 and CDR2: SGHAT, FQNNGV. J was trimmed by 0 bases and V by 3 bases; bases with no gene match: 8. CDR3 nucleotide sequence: TGTGCCAGCAGCTTTGGGCTGCTAGCGGGGTACCAAGAGACCCAGTACTTC. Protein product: CASSFGLLAGYQETQYF. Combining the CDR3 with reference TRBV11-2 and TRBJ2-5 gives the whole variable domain EAGVAQSPRYKIIEKRQSVAFWCNPISGHATLYWYQQILGQGPKLLIQFQNNGVVDDSQLPKDRFSAERLKGVDSTLKIQPAKLEDSAVYLCASSFGLLAGYQETQYFGPGTRLLVL.

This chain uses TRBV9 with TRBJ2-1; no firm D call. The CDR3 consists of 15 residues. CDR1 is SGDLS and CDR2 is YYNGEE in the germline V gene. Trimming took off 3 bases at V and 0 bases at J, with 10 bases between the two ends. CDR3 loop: CASSATVGSYNEQFF. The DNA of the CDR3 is TGTGCCAGCAGCGCAACGGTAGGCTCCTACAATGAGCAGTTCTTC. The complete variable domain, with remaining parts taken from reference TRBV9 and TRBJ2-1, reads DSGVTQTPKHLITATGQRVTLRCSPRSGDLSVYWYQQSLDQGLQFLIQYYNGEERAKGNILERFSAQQFPDLHSELNLSSLELGDSALYFCASSATVGSYNEQFFGPGTRLTVL.

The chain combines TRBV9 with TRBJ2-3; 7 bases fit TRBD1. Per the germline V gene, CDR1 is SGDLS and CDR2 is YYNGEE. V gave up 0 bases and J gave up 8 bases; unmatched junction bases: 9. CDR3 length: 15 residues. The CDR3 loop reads CASSVEGAGIFTQYF. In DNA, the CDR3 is TGTGCCAGCAGCGTAGAGGGGGCAGGGATTTTTACGCAGTATTTT.

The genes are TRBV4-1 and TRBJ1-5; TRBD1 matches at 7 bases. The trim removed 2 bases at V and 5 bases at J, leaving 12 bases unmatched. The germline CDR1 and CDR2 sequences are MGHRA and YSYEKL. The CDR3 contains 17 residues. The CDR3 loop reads CASSQFDLAGGDQPQHF. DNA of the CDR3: TGCGCCAGCAGCCAATTTGACCTGGCAGGGGGGGATCAGCCCCAGCATTTT.

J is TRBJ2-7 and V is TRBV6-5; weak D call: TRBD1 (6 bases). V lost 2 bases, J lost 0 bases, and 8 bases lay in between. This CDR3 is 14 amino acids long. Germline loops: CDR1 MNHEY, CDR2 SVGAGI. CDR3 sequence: CASSYQDSSYEQYF. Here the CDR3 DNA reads TGTGCCAGCAGTTACCAGGACAGCTCCTACGAGCAGTACTTC.

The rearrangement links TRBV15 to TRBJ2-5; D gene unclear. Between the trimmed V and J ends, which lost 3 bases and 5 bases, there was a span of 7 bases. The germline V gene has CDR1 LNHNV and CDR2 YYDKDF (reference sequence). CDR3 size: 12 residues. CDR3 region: CATSRAAETQYF. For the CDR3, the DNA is TGTGCCACCAGCAGGGCCGCGGAGACCCAGTACTTC.

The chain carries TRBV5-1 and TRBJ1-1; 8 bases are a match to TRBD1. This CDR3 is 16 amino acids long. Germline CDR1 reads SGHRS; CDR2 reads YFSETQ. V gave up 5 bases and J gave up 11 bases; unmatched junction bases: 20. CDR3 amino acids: CASRGAGQGPKWRAFF. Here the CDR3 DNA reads TGCGCCAGCAGGGGCGCAGGACAGGGCCCTAAGTGGCGTGCTTTCTTT. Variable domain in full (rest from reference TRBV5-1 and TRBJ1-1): KAGVTQTPRYLIKTRGQQVTLSCSPISGHRSVSWYQQTPGQGLQFLFEYFSETQRNKGNFPGRFSGRQFSNSRSEMNVSTLELGDSALYLCASRGAGQGPKWRAFFGQGTRLTVV.

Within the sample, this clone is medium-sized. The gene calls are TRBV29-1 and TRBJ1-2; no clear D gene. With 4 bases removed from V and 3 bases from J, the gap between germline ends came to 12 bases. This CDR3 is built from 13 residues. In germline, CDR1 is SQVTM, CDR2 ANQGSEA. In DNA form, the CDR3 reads TGCAGCGTTGTATCGTCGGCAGACTATGGCTACACCTTC. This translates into CSVVSSADYGYTF.

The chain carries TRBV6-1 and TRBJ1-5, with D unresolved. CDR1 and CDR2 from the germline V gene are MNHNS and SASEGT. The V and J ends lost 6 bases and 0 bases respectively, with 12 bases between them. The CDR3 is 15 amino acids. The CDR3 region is CASREPPISNQPQHF. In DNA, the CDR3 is TGTGCCAGCAGGGAACCTCCTATTAGCAATCAGCCCCAGCATTTT.

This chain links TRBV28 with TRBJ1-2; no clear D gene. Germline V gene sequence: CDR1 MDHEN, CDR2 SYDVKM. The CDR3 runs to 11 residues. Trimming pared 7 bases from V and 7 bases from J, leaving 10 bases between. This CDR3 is CASTRFGGYTF. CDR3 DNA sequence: TGTGCCAGCACCAGGTTTGGTGGCTACACCTTC.

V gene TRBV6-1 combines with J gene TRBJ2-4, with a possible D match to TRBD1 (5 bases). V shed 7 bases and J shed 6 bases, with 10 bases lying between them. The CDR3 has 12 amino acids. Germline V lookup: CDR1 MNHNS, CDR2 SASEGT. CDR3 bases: TGTGCCAGCACTTATACAGGAAACATTCAGTACTTC. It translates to CASTYTGNIQYF.

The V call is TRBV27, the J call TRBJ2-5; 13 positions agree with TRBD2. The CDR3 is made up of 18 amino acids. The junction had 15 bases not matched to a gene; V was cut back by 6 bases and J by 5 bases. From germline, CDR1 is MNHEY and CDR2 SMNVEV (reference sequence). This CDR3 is CASRPTPLAGGPRETQYF. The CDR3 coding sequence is TGTGCCAGCAGACCGACTCCACTAGCGGGGGGGCCGCGGGAGACCCAGTACTTC.

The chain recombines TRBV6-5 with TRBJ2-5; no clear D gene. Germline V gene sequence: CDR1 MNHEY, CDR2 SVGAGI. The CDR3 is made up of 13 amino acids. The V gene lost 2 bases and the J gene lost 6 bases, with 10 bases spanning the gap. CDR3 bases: TGTGCCAGCAGTTACAGTGAGGTAAAGACCCAGTACTTC. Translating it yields CASSYSEVKTQYF.

This CDR3 is CASSPRSWGAGEKLFF. Written as DNA, the CDR3 is TGTGCCAGCAGCCCCCGATCATGGGGGGCTGGAGAAAAACTGTTTTTT. The V call is TRBV7-9, the J call TRBJ1-4, with D possibly matching TRBD1 (6 bases). The CDR3 extends over 16 amino acids. Germline V gives CDR1 SEHNR, CDR2 FQNEAQ (reference sequence). Trimming stripped 5 bases from V and 8 bases from J, with 21 bases between.

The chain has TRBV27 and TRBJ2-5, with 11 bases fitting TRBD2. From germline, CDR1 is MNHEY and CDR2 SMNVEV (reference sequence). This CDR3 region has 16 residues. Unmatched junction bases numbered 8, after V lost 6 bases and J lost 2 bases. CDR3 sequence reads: CASRTGTSGRQETQYF. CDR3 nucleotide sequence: TGTGCCAGCAGGACCGGGACTAGCGGTCGACAAGAGACCCAGTACTTC.

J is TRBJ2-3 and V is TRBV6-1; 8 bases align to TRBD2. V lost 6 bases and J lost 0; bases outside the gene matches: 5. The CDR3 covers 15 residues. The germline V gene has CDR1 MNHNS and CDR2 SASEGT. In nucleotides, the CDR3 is TGTGCCAGCAGCTCCGGGACTAGTAGCACAGATACGCAGTATTTT. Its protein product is CASSSGTSSTDTQYF.

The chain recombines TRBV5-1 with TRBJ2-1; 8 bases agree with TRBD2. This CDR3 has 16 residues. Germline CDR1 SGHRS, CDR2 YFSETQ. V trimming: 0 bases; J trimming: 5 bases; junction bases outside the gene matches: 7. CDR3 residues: CASSLVITSGNNEQFF. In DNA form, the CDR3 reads TGCGCCAGCAGCTTGGTCATTACTAGCGGAAACAATGAGCAGTTCTTC.

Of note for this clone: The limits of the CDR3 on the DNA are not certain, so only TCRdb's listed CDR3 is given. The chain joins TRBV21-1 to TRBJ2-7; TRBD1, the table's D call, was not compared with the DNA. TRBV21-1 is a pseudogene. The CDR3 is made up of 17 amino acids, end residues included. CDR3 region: CASSKVAGGTGDHEQYF.

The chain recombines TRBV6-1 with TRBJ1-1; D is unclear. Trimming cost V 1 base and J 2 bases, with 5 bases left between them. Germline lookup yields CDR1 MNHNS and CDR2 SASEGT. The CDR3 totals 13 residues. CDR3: CASSEGINTEAFF. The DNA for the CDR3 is TGTGCCAGCAGTGAAGGGATTAACACTGAAGCTTTCTTT.

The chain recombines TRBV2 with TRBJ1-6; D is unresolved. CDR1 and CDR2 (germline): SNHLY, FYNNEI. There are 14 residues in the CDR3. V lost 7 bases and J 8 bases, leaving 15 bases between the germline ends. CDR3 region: CASTLTISDSPLHF. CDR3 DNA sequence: TGTGCCAGCACCCTAACGATATCCGATTCACCCCTCCACTTT.

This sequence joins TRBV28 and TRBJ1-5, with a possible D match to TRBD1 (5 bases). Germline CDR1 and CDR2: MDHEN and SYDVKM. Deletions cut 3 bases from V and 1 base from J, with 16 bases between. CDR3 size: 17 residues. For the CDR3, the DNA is TGTGCCAGCAGTTTTGATCGTTGGGGGGACAGCAATCAGCCCCAGCATTTT. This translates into CASSFDRWGDSNQPQHF.

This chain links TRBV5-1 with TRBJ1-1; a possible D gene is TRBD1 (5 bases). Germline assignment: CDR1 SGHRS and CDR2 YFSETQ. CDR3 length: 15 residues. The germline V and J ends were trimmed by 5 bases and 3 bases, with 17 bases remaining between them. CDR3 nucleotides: TGCGCCAGCAGGAGACACCCTTGGGGGTACACTGAAGCTTTCTTT. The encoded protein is CASRRHPWGYTEAFF.

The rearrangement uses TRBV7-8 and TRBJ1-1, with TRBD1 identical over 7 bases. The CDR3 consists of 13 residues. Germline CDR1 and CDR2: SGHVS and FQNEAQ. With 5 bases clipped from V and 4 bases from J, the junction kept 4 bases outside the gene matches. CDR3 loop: CASSVRTGTEAFF. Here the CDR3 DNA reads TGTGCCAGCAGCGTTAGGACAGGCACTGAAGCTTTCTTT.

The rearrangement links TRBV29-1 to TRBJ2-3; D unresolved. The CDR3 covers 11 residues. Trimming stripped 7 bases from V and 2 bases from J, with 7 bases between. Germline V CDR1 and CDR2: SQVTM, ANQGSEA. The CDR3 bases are TGCAGCGGACGGTCCACAGATACGCAGTATTTT. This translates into CSGRSTDTQYF.

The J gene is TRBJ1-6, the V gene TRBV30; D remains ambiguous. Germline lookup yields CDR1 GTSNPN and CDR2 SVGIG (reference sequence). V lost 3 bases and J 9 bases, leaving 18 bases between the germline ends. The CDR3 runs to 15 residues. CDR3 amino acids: CAWSAILWSGSPLHF. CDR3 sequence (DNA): TGTGCCTGGAGCGCCATTTTGTGGTCGGGTTCACCCCTCCACTTT. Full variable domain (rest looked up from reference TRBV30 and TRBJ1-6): SQTIHQWPATLVQPVGSPLSLECTVEGTSNPNLYWYRQAAGRGLQLLFYSVGIGQISSEVPQNLSASRPQDRQFILSSKKLLLSDSGFYLCAWSAILWSGSPLHFGNGTRLTVT.

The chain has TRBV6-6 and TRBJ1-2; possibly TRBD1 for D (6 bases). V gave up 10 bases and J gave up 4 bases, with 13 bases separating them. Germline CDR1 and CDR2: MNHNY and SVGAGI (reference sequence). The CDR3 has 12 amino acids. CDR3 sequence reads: CAISTGTYGYTF. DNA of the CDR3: TGTGCCATTTCGACAGGCACCTATGGCTACACCTTC.

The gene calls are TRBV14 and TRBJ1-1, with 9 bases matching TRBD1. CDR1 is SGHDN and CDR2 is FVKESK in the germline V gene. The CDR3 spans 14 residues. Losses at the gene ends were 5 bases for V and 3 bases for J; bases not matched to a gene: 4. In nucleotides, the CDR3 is TGTGCCAGCAGCTCGGGACAGGGAGACACTGAAGCTTTCTTT. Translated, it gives CASSSGQGDTEAFF.

CDR3 DNA sequence: TGTGCCAGCAGCCGGCGGGACACCACTGAAGCTTTCTTT. The encoded protein is CASSRRDTTEAFF. V and J are TRBV7-9 and TRBJ1-1, with D possibly TRBD1 on 6 matching bases. Trimming pared 5 bases from V and 4 bases from J, leaving 11 bases between. Per the germline V gene, CDR1 is SEHNR and CDR2 is FQNEAQ (reference sequence). This CDR3 is built from 13 residues.